Each of the 17 T cell receptor beta chains below was sequenced from the same sample in a study of CD8+CD57+ T cells in acquired aplastic anemia. Profiles of TCR beta VDJ and CDR3 were generated from a genomic DNA template. TCRdb re-analysed the reads in MiXCR, keeping a single row per CDR3 protein. This sample carries hundreds of thousands of distinct CDR3 sequences, around a third of them seen once, and the ten largest clones take 0.7% to 1%. Only patients with CD8+CD57+ cell expansion on flow cytometry were chosen for sequencing. What was sequenced was sorted CD4+, CD8+, or CD8+CD57+ T cells (not recorded which) from PBMCs. The receptors here all came from a human donor with aplastic anemia.

This clonotype turned up a few times. The chain uses TRBV2 and TRBJ2-7, with a tentative D call TRBD1 (6 bases). V lost 6 bases, J lost 3 bases, and 12 bases lay in between. The germline V gene encodes CDR1 SNHLY and CDR2 FYNNEI. The CDR3 is 13 amino acids. This CDR3 is CASSLDRNYEQYF. The CDR3, as DNA: TGTGCCAGCAGCTTGGACAGAAACTACGAGCAGTACTTC.

A few counts support this clonotype. The conserved closing phenylalanine or tryptophan is absent in this CDR3, likely reflecting a read error. The chain joins TRBV6-4 to TRBJ1-2; D is unclear. The CDR3 length is 14 residues. CDR1 and CDR2 from the germline V gene are MRHNA and SNTAGT. The V end was cut by 7 bases, the J end by 0 bases, with 12 bases between. The CDR3 sequence: CASKADSSNYGYTS. In nucleotides, the CDR3 is TGTGCCAGCAAGGCGGATTCGTCTAACTATGGCTACACCTCC.

Ten or more counts support this clonotype. This chain connects TRBV19 to TRBJ1-2; D gene ambiguous. V was clipped by 5 bases and J by 0 bases, with 16 bases between them. The CDR3 runs 16 residues. Per the germline V gene, CDR1 is LNHDA and CDR2 is SQIVND (reference sequence). CDR3 region: CASSLTTGIANYGYTF. The CDR3 region has the DNA TGTGCCAGTAGTTTAACCACGGGAATAGCTAACTATGGCTACACCTTC.

This clonotype was seen repeatedly, ten times or more. The CDR3 region is CASSDLWETQYF. The CDR3 nucleotides read TGTGCCAGCAGCGACCTGTGGGAGACCCAGTACTTC. The rearrangement links TRBV4-2 to TRBJ2-5; no reliable D call. Trimming stripped 5 bases from V and 5 bases from J, with 9 bases between. CDR1 and CDR2 from the germline V gene are LGHNA and YNFKEQ. The CDR3 has 12 amino acids.

This clonotype was seen a handful of times. The chain uses TRBV6-6 and TRBJ1-6; D unclear. Trimming took off 2 bases at V and 0 bases at J, with 5 bases between the two ends. Germline V gene sequence: CDR1 MNHNY, CDR2 SVGAGI (reference sequence). CDR3 size: 15 residues. This CDR3 reads CASSYDNSYNSPLHF. Here the CDR3 DNA reads TGTGCCAGCAGTTACGACAACTCCTATAATTCACCCCTCCACTTT.

The rearrangement joins TRBV9 to TRBJ2-2; unclear D gene. V was shortened by 0 bases and J by 0 bases, with 6 bases between the two germline ends. Looked up from germline, CDR1 is SGDLS and CDR2 is YYNGEE. The CDR3 has 15 residues. CDR3 loop: CASSVGSANTGELFF. The CDR3 coding sequence is TGTGCCAGCAGCGTAGGATCCGCGAACACCGGGGAGCTGTTTTTT.

This rearrangement joins TRBV10-2 to TRBJ1-2; TRBD1 matches 8 bases. V trimming: 6 bases; J trimming: 2 bases; junction bases outside the gene matches: 8. The CDR3 spans 15 residues. The germline V gene encodes CDR1 WSHSY and CDR2 SAAADI. This CDR3 reads CASSTGQAFNYGYTF. CDR3 nucleotide sequence: TGCGCCAGCAGCACGGGACAGGCCTTCAACTATGGCTACACCTTC.

This chain links TRBV6-1 with TRBJ1-2; D is perhaps TRBD1 (6 bases). The CDR3 covers 14 residues. Germline CDR1 is MNHNS and CDR2 is SASEGT. Trimming took 6 bases from V and 8 from J, leaving 19 bases between them. The CDR3 DNA is TGTGCCAGCAGGGGAATAGGGGGGGCTGGCGGCTACACCTTC. It codes for CASRGIGGAGGYTF.

This clonotype was counted only a few times. J is TRBJ1-1 and V is TRBV19; D call uncertain. The CDR3 sequence is 17 residues long. Germline V lookup: CDR1 LNHDA, CDR2 SQIVND (reference sequence). V was cut by 3 bases and J by 0 bases, with 17 bases left in between. Written as DNA, the CDR3 is TGTGCCAGTAGTATTTCCCACATAAATAAGTTGAACACTGAAGCTTTCTTT. Protein product: CASSISHINKLNTEAFF.

This clonotype was seen more than once but under ten times. The chain combines TRBV5-1 with TRBJ2-5, with 10 bases aligning to TRBD2. CDR3 length: 17 residues. J lost 5 bases, V lost 4 bases, and 14 bases had no gene match. Germline CDR1 reads SGHRS; CDR2 reads YFSETQ. CDR3 loop: CASSSGGASRGVETQYF. The CDR3 nucleotides read TGCGCCAGCAGCAGCGGGGGGGCCTCACGGGGGGTTGAGACCCAGTACTTC.

The sample holds a few counts of this clonotype. The V gene is TRBV6-1, the J gene TRBJ1-2, with D possibly matching TRBD1 (5 bases). In germline, CDR1 is MNHNS, CDR2 SASEGT. The CDR3 extends over 16 amino acids. Trimming removed 6 bases from V and 5 bases from J, with 22 bases in between. The CDR3 DNA sequence: TGTGCCAGCAGGGCTGGTCAAGGGGTGGCGGTTTATGGCTACACCTTC. It encodes CASRAGQGVAVYGYTF.

Comment on this clonotype: A read error may account for a junction end that differs from germline. V and J are TRBV20-1 and TRBJ1-4; TRBD1 might be the D (6 bases). From germline, CDR1 is DFQATT and CDR2 SNEGSKA (reference sequence). The CDR3 runs 13 residues. The CDR3 nucleotides read TGCAGTGCCACGTGGGGGGCCGGAGAAAAACTGCTTTTT. Translating it yields CSATWGAGEKLLF.

This clonotype was seen many times. The chain carries TRBV20-1 and TRBJ1-5, with a tentative D call TRBD1 (5 bases). The CDR3 loop spans 14 amino acids. Germline V gene sequence: CDR1 DFQATT, CDR2 SNEGSKA (reference sequence). V was trimmed by 3 bases and J by 1 base, leaving 10 bases between them. The CDR3 here is CSASSDSSNQPQHF. For the CDR3, the DNA is TGCAGTGCTAGTTCTGACAGCAGCAATCAGCCCCAGCATTTT.

This clonotype was seen many times. V is TRBV29-1 and J is TRBJ1-2; D is ambiguous. Trimming left V 7 bases short and J 3 bases short, with 9 bases between. The CDR3 spans 11 residues. Germline V gene sequence: CDR1 SQVTM, CDR2 ANQGSEA. The CDR3 here is CSADGYYGYTF. The CDR3 DNA reads as TGCAGCGCTGACGGATACTATGGCTACACCTTC.

This clonotype was seen a few times. This chain connects TRBV30 to TRBJ1-2, with 8 nucleotides matching TRBD1. Germline CDR1 and CDR2: GTSNPN and SVGIG (reference sequence). The CDR3 length is 12 residues. CDR3 nucleotides: TGTGCTTCAGGGGGCAAAGGGTATGGCTACACCTTC. Translated: CASGGKGYGYTF.

V is TRBV25-1 and J is TRBJ2-2, with D unclear. The V gene lost 6 bases and the J gene lost 5 bases, with 13 bases spanning the gap. The CDR3 runs to 14 residues. Germline values: CDR1 MGHDK, CDR2 SYGVNS. This chain's CDR3 is CASSTLGSTGELFF. CDR3 bases: TGTGCCAGCAGCACCCTAGGATCTACCGGGGAGCTGTTTTTT.

J is TRBJ2-7 and V is TRBV7-6; D possibly matches TRBD1 or TRBD2 (6 bases each). The CDR3 totals 11 residues. The V end was cut by 8 bases, the J end by 5 bases, with 10 bases between. CDR1 and CDR2 from the germline V gene are SGHVS and FNYEAQ. CDR3 loop: CASSEGDEQYF. CDR3 nucleotides: TGTGCCAGCTCGGAGGGGGACGAGCAGTACTTC.